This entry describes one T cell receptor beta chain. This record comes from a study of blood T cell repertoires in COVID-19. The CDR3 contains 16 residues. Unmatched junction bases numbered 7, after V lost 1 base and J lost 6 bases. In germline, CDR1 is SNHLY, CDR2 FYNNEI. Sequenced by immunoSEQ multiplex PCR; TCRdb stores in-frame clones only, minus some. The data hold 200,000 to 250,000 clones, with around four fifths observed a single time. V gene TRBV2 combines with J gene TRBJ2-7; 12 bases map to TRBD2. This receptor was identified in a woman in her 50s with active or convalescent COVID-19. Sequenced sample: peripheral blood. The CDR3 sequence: CASSEGLAGGFREQYF. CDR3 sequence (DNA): TGTGCCAGCAGTGAAGGGCTAGCGGGAGGGTTTCGCGAGCAGTACTTC.